This is a list of T cell receptor beta chains from one sample in a study of blood T cells in healthy people across ages. Each CDR3 protein is one row after TCRdb ran MiXCR on the 5' RACE reads. The sample yields about 940,000 distinct CDR3 sequences, 40% to 60% seen once. Sequencing was done on a sample of blood. These receptor sequences come from a man younger than 40 in good health. Both conserved end residues are part of each CDR3. Each record gives: D gene, clone size, V gene, CDR3 protein. The D gene is left open where the match is weak. Clone size appears in some rows only: once, few, many, or a class for an expanded clone.

D: NA
size: NA
V: TRBV13
CDR3: CASSTLSGRRAFF

D: TRBD2
size: few
V: TRBV5-1
CDR3: CASRRAGADNEQFF

D: TRBD2
size: NA
V: TRBV12-3/TRBV12-4
CDR3: CASSLFGQRGLYEQYF

D: NA
size: NA
V: TRBV12-3/TRBV12-4
CDR3: CASSLGAGSISGANVLTF

D: TRBD2
size: NA
V: TRBV7-3
CDR3: CASSLMGGAYNEQFF

D: TRBD1
size: few
V: TRBV6-1
CDR3: CASTRDRSNQPQHF

D: TRBD1
size: few
V: TRBV20-1
CDR3: CSASQQGAFNGYTF

D: NA
size: few
V: TRBV6-5
CDR3: CATRGNSGANVLTF

D: NA
size: few
V: TRBV20-1
CDR3: CSAPQPLGATNYGYTF

D: NA
size: few
V: TRBV7-2
CDR3: CASSPNQGFEQFF

D: NA
size: NA
V: TRBV7-9
CDR3: CASSRAGASNTEAFF

D: TRBD1
size: NA
V: TRBV3-1
CDR3: CASSWTGQASNEQYF

D: NA
size: few
V: TRBV5-5
CDR3: CASNFGGQTSTDTQYF

D: NA
size: NA
V: TRBV7-2
CDR3: CASSYFRDVSYNEQFF

D: NA
size: NA
V: TRBV7-9
CDR3: CASIPSGGEGYTF

D: NA
size: NA
V: TRBV24-1
CDR3: CATSVVGSSYNERFF

D: NA
size: few
V: TRBV5-1
CDR3: CASSLFRAGVRDEQFF

D: NA
size: few
V: TRBV7-2
CDR3: CASSLGSGWTDTQYF

D: NA
size: NA
V: TRBV3-1
CDR3: CASSRTSRDTEAFF

D: NA
size: NA
V: TRBV12-3/TRBV12-4
CDR3: CASSLGPSNEQYF

D: NA
size: few
V: TRBV7-2
CDR3: CASTIIQPYSGANVLTF

D: NA
size: few
V: TRBV5-1
CDR3: CASSPLSTVHEQYF

D: NA
size: NA
V: TRBV7-2
CDR3: CASSLSMFNLVKNIQYF

D: TRBD2
size: NA
V: TRBV28
CDR3: CANSLTGTSGTYEQYF

D: TRBD1
size: few
V: TRBV25-1
CDR3: CASSAKGQGAFF

D: TRBD2
size: few
V: TRBV18
CDR3: CASSPRTSILYEQYF

D: NA
size: few
V: TRBV6-2/TRBV6-3
CDR3: CASSPRRESNQPQHF

D: NA
size: NA
V: TRBV18
CDR3: CASSPRSGDSNQPQHF

D: NA
size: NA
V: TRBV28
CDR3: CASTNPGIAKNIQYF

D: TRBD2
size: NA
V: TRBV6-5
CDR3: CASSYSGLAVYGQYF

D: TRBD2
size: NA
V: TRBV6-6
CDR3: CASRLASGGTDTQYF

D: TRBD1
size: NA
V: TRBV7-2
CDR3: CASSVQGFLDEQYF

D: NA
size: NA
V: TRBV12-3/TRBV12-4
CDR3: CASSWGFYEQYF

D: TRBD2
size: few
V: TRBV12-3/TRBV12-4
CDR3: CASSLSLGLAGPDYNEQFF

D: NA
size: many
V: TRBV7-2
CDR3: CASSSQGNTEAFF

D: NA
size: NA
V: TRBV12-3/TRBV12-4
CDR3: CASSPSGGGENTEAFF

D: TRBD1
size: NA
V: TRBV4-2
CDR3: CTSSQGGQGTSYEQYF

D: TRBD1
size: NA
V: TRBV6-5
CDR3: CASRTGTGDYGYTF

D: NA
size: NA
V: TRBV6-6
CDR3: CASAGHRTEKLFF

D: NA
size: NA
V: TRBV5-1
CDR3: CASSPGSTGNTGELFF

D: NA
size: NA
V: TRBV10-3
CDR3: CAISESGSRSTDTQYF

D: NA
size: few
V: TRBV6-5
CDR3: CASSYSTNSYEQYF

D: TRBD2
size: few
V: TRBV5-1
CDR3: CASSFGLAGAWTDTQYF

D: NA
size: NA
V: TRBV7-3
CDR3: CASKALMNTEAFF

D: TRBD1
size: NA
V: TRBV4-1
CDR3: CASSPHGTADQPQHF

D: NA
size: NA
V: TRBV9
CDR3: CASSAAVSAEAFF

D: NA
size: NA
V: TRBV20-1
CDR3: CSARAEGLHGYTF

D: NA
size: NA
V: TRBV3-1
CDR3: CASSTTRDQFF

D: NA
size: few
V: TRBV4-3
CDR3: CASSQDLAGNVLTF

D: NA
size: many
V: TRBV6-2/TRBV6-3
CDR3: CASSYGGNYGYTF

D: NA
size: few
V: TRBV27
CDR3: CASSQRENSPLHF

D: NA
size: NA
V: TRBV28
CDR3: CASSLSIEGGNTIYF

D: NA
size: NA
V: TRBV20-1
CDR3: CSAEGTDSNQPQHF